This T cell receptor (beta chain) is drawn from a study of identical twins. The study's findings and limits: Models predicted too little out-of-frame TCR alpha sharing in monozygotic twins. A partial confounding effect on zero-insertion analyses could come from invariant MAIT and iNKT cells. Among out-of-frame alpha sequences shared by twins, low generation probability occurred in excess.

TCRdb reprocessed the 5' RACE reads via MiXCR and lists one record per CDR3 protein. The sample gives approximately 530,000 distinct CDR3 sequences, approximately 20% of which show up once; approximately 0.48% is in the top ten. About this clonotype itself: Its antigen is not identified.

Each donor (without exception) was a healthy Caucasian. Germline CDR1 and CDR2: SGHRS and YFSETQ. V was clipped by 4 bases and J by 1 base; unmatched bases: 9. The CDR3 consists of 19 residues. The same sample was also used in a study of yellow fever vaccine responses in identical twins.

This chain connects TRBV5-1 to TRBJ2-6, with 12 bases aligning to TRBD2. The sequence was collected from a woman aged 18-30 years in good health. The sequencing sample was made of CD4+ T cells sorted from blood. CDR3 coding DNA: TGCGCCAGCAGCACAGGACTAGCGGGATTTGGTTCTGGGGCCAACGTCCTGACTTTC. Its protein product is CASSTGLAGFGSGANVLTF.